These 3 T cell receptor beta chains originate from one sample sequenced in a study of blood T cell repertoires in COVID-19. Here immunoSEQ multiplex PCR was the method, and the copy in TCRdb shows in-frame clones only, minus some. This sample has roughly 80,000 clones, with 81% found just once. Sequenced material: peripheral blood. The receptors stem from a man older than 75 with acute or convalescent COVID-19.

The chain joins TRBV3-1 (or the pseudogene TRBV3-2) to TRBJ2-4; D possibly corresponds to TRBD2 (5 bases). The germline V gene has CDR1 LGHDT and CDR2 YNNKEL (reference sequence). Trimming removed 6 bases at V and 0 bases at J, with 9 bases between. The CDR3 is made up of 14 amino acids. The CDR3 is CASSIGVAKNIQYF. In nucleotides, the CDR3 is TGTGCCAGCAGTATCGGGGTAGCCAAAAACATTCAGTACTTC.

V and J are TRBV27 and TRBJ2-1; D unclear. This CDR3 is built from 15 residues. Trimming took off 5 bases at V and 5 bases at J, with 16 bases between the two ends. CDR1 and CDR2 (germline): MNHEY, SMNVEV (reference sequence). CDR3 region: CASSPRSPINNEQFF. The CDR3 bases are TGTGCCAGCAGTCCCCGGAGTCCCATAAACAATGAGCAGTTCTTC.

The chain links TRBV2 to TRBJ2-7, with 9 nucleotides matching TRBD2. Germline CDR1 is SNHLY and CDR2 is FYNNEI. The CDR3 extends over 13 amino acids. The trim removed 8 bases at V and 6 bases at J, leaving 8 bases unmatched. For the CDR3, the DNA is TGTGCCAGCTCTGAGCGGGGGGAGCGCGAGCAGTACTTC. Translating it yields CASSERGEREQYF.